The text below deals with one T cell receptor (beta chain). The antigen is undetermined. From germline, CDR1 is SGDLS and CDR2 YYNGEE. This CDR3 is built from 18 residues. V was pared by 4 bases and J by 5 bases, with 19 bases of the junction left unmatched. Under the ViraFEST assay, PBMC were stimulated with viral peptide pools so that antigen-specific CD4+ T cells expanded. Sequencing was performed afterwards. Following culture for about 11 days, CD4+ T cells were isolated. Nucleocapsid antibodies were negative in the vaccine recipients, who had never had SARS-CoV-2 infection. Wells each received 2.2 million or so PBMC, cultured with approximately 10 IU/ml IL-2 and around 9.8 ug/ml peptides. A half-medium replacement with IL-2 medium was carried out on days 3 and 7. Produced via immunoSEQ multiplex PCR; TCRdb's table is partial and in-frame only. The sample contains tens of thousands of clones, 73% of which appear only once.

This entry is derived from a study of vaccination effects on CD4 cells after COVID-19. The chain is built from TRBV9 and TRBJ2-5, with TRBD2 matching 8 bases. The starting material was CD4+ T cells from PBMCs cultured with SARS-CoV-2 spike peptides, obtained before COVID-19 vaccination. This TCR was recovered from a human donor who received a COVID-19 vaccine. CDR3 in amino acids: CASSSSVGAGVFTETQYF. The CDR3 DNA reads TGTGCCAGCAGCTCCTCCGTGGGAGCGGGGGTCTTTACGGAGACCCAGTACTTC.